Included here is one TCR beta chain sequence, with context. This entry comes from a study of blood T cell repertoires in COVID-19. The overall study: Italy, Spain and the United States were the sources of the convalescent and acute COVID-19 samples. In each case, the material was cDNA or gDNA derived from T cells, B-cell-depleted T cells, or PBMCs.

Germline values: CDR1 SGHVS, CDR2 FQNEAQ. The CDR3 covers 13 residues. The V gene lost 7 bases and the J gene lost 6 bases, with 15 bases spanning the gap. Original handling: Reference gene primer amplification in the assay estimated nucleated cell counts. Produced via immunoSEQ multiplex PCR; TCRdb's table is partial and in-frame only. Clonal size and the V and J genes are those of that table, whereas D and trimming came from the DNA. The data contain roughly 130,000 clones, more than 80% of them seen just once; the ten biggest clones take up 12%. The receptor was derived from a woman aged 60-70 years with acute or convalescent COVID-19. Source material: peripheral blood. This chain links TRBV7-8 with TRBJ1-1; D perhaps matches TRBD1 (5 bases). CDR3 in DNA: TGTGCCAGCACCCCCCCGTGGGACTCTGAAGCTTTCTTT. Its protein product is CASTPPWDSEAFF.